The 26 T cell receptor beta chains reported below all come from one sample, sequenced in a study of blood T cell repertoires in COVID-19. Method: immunoSEQ multiplex PCR; TCRdb's copy keeps in-frame clones and lacks some. The data contain about 22,000 clones, roughly 80% of them singletons. Sequencing input: peripheral blood. These receptors all stem from a man aged 60 to 75 with active COVID-19.

The chain recombines TRBV2 with TRBJ2-2, with 14 bases identical to TRBD2. V dropped 5 bases and J dropped 7; count of bases not matched to a gene: 3. The CDR3 is 15 residues long. Germline V gene lookup returns CDR1 SNHLY and CDR2 FYNNEI. Written as DNA, the CDR3 is TGTGCCAGCAGTCTGACTAGCGGGAGGGGCGGGGAGCTGTTTTTT. It yields the protein CASSLTSGRGGELFF.

The rearrangement joins TRBV14 to TRBJ2-2, with 11 nucleotides matching TRBD2. V lost 4 bases, J lost 4 bases, and 2 bases stayed unmatched. This CDR3 region has 15 residues. Per the germline V gene, CDR1 is SGHDN and CDR2 is FVKESK. The CDR3 nucleotides read TGTGCCAGCAGCCGACTAGCGGGGACCACCGGGGAGCTGTTTTTT. Translation gives CASSRLAGTTGELFF.

V gene TRBV19 combines with J gene TRBJ1-2; no reliable D call. Germline CDR1 is LNHDA and CDR2 is SQIVND (reference sequence). This CDR3 comprises 13 residues. V lost 5 bases to trimming and J lost 3 bases, with 10 bases between them. For the CDR3, the DNA is TGTGCCAGTAGTTCGCGGCTTGACTATGGCTACACCTTC. Translation gives CASSSRLDYGYTF.

This chain links TRBV2 with TRBJ1-1; 8 nucleotides line up with TRBD1. CDR1 is SNHLY, CDR2 FYNNEI, per germline. V was clipped by 8 bases and J by 0 bases; unmatched bases: 5. The CDR3 covers 14 residues. The DNA for the CDR3 is TGTGCCAGCGCCAGGGGGCAGCTGAACACTGAAGCTTTCTTT. Translated, it gives CASARGQLNTEAFF.

CDR3 in amino acids: CASSVGGGDEAFF. DNA of the CDR3: TGTGCCAGCAGCGTTGGAGGGGGCGATGAAGCTTTCTTT. The genes are TRBV9 and TRBJ1-1, with 7 bases lining up with TRBD1. The CDR3 has 13 amino acids. V dropped 2 bases and J dropped 7; count of bases not matched to a gene: 5. Germline CDR1 SGDLS, CDR2 YYNGEE.

The chain is built from TRBV7-2 and TRBJ1-6; a possible D gene is TRBD1 (5 bases). This CDR3 comprises 17 residues. Germline V lookup: CDR1 SGHTA, CDR2 FQGNSA. V was shortened by 2 bases and J by 5 bases, with 16 bases between the two germline ends. The CDR3 sequence: CASSLYRPRVNNSPLHF. DNA for the CDR3: TGTGCCAGCAGCTTATATCGTCCCAGGGTTAATAATTCACCCCTCCACTTT. Full variable domain (rest looked up from reference TRBV7-2 and TRBJ1-6): GAGVSQSPSNKVTEKGKDVELRCDPISGHTALYWYRQSLGQGLEFLIYFQGNSAPDKSGLPSDRFSAERTGGSVSTLTIQRTQQEDSAVYLCASSLYRPRVNNSPLHFGNGTRLTVT.

The chain recombines TRBV5-6 with TRBJ2-2, with 7 positions matching TRBD1. The CDR3 totals 13 residues. CDR1 SGHDT and CDR2 YYEEEE come from the germline V gene. V was pared by 4 bases and J by 8 bases, with 5 bases of the junction left unmatched. CDR3 amino acids: CASSRDRVGELFF. The CDR3 nucleotides read TGTGCCAGCAGCCGTGACAGGGTTGGGGAGCTGTTTTTT.

The chain combines TRBV21-1 with TRBJ1-1; the tabulated D call, TRBD1, remains unverified against the DNA. TRBV21-1 is reported as a pseudogene. The length of the CDR3 is 15 residues. CDR3 sequence (DNA): TGTGCCAGCAGCCATCGACAGGGTGTTAAGACTGAAGCTTTCTTT. Amino acids: CASSHRQGVKTEAFF.

The rearrangement links TRBV7-9 to TRBJ2-6, with no clear D. Per germline, CDR1 SEHNR and CDR2 FQNEAQ (reference sequence). This CDR3 comprises 11 residues. V shed 11 bases and J shed 4 bases, with 6 bases lying between them. The CDR3 nucleotides read TGTGCCGACATCGGGGCCAACGTCCTGACTTTC. Residues: CADIGANVLTF.

Comments on this clone: Its ends do not fully match the called genes, so a read error is possible. This chain links TRBV7-7 with TRBJ2-2; D is possibly TRBD1 (6 bases). The CDR3 runs 14 residues. Germline V gene data show CDR1 as SSHAT and CDR2 as FNYEAQ (reference sequence). The CDR3 spells CASSPGVITGELFF. The CDR3 DNA sequence: TGTGCTAGCAGCCCAGGGGTGATCACCGGGGAGCTGTTTTTT.

This clone was counted only a few times. V gene TRBV5-6 combines with J gene TRBJ2-1, with 7 bases lining up with TRBD2. Germline V lookup: CDR1 SGHDT, CDR2 YYEEEE. This CDR3 contains 15 residues. V dropped 4 bases and J dropped 8; count of bases not matched to a gene: 12. CDR3 nucleotides: TGTGCCAGCAGCCGGCGGTTCGCGGGAGAAGATGAGCAGTTCTTC. Its protein product is CASSRRFAGEDEQFF.

The chain is built from TRBV12-3 or TRBV12-4 and TRBJ1-1, with 8 bases aligning to TRBD1. This CDR3 comprises 13 residues. Unmatched junction bases numbered 0, after V lost 5 bases and J lost 1 base. The CDR3 loop is CASSGQGNTEAFF. CDR3 DNA: TGTGCCAGCAGTGGACAGGGGAACACTGAAGCTTTCTTT.

The rearrangement links TRBV7-9 to TRBJ1-6, with 7 bases aligning to TRBD1. Germline-derived CDR1 and CDR2 are SEHNR and FQNEAQ (reference sequence). The CDR3 consists of 16 residues. With 5 bases clipped from V and 8 bases from J, the junction kept 12 bases outside the gene matches. The CDR3 region has the DNA TGTGCCAGCAGCGCCAGACAGGGCTCCGGGTATTCACCCCTCCACTTT. Protein product: CASSARQGSGYSPLHF.

The chain carries TRBV27 and TRBJ2-1; TRBD2 might be the D (6 bases). V was shortened by 5 bases and J by 2 bases, with 10 bases between the two germline ends. Germline values: CDR1 MNHEY, CDR2 SMNVEV (reference sequence). The CDR3 spans 14 residues. The CDR3 region has the DNA TGTGCCAGCAGTCGTGGAGGGGCCTACAATGAGCAGTTCTTC. Translating it yields CASSRGGAYNEQFF.

The CDR3, as DNA: TGTGCCAGCAGCCCACTCGGGACAGATGGCTACACCTTC. Its protein is CASSPLGTDGYTF. V is TRBV11-1 and J is TRBJ1-2; 7 bases map to TRBD1. The V gene's germline CDR1 is SGHAT and CDR2 FQDESV (reference sequence). The CDR3 covers 13 residues. With 5 bases clipped from V and 6 bases from J, the junction kept 6 bases outside the gene matches.

This rearrangement joins TRBV11-2 to TRBJ2-1; D might be TRBD2 (6 bases). Germline assignment: CDR1 SGHAT and CDR2 FQNNGV. V dropped 5 bases and J dropped 3 bases, with 11 bases sitting between them. The CDR3 is 14 residues long. DNA for the CDR3: TGTGCCAGCAGCCCGTCGGGACTCTACAATGAGCAGTTCTTC. It yields the protein CASSPSGLYNEQFF.

The chain combines TRBV19 with TRBJ2-5, with TRBD1 as a possible D gene (7 bases). The germline V gene encodes CDR1 LNHDA and CDR2 SQIVND (reference sequence). V was shortened by 1 base and J by 2 bases, with 20 bases between the two germline ends. The CDR3 length is 18 residues. The CDR3 region is CASSIGLLGRGDQETQYF. CDR3 DNA: TGTGCCAGTAGTATAGGGTTGTTAGGCAGGGGGGATCAAGAGACCCAGTACTTC.

V usage is TRBV3-1 (or the pseudogene TRBV3-2) and J usage is TRBJ1-1, with a tentative D call TRBD1 (6 bases). This CDR3 region has 14 residues. The germline V gene has CDR1 LGHDT and CDR2 YNNKEL (reference sequence). Trimming removed 0 bases at V and 6 bases at J, with 11 bases between. The CDR3 DNA reads as TGTGCCAGCAGCCAAGATCTGGGGGCCCCTGAAGCTTTCTTT. Its protein is CASSQDLGAPEAFF.

This chain connects TRBV5-1 to TRBJ2-7; 7 bases match TRBD1. Germline CDR1 is SGHRS and CDR2 is YFSETQ. The CDR3 consists of 15 residues. V trimming: 0 bases; J trimming: 6 bases; junction bases outside the gene matches: 9. The CDR3 here is CASSLARDRVGEQYF. The CDR3 DNA is TGCGCCAGCAGCTTGGCCCGCGACAGGGTGGGCGAGCAGTACTTC. Full variable domain (remainder filled in from reference TRBV5-1 and TRBJ2-7): KAGVTQTPRYLIKTRGQQVTLSCSPISGHRSVSWYQQTPGQGLQFLFEYFSETQRNKGNFPGRFSGRQFSNSRSEMNVSTLELGDSALYLCASSLARDRVGEQYFGPGTRLTVT.

By share of the sample, this clone is medium-sized. The sample carries other DNA sequences with the same CDR3. V is TRBV4-1 and J is TRBJ2-7, with no clear D. Between the trimmed V and J ends, which lost 0 bases and 2 bases, there was a span of 8 bases. CDR1 and CDR2 (germline): MGHRA, YSYEKL. The CDR3 spans 14 residues. The CDR3 DNA sequence: TGCGCCAGCAGCCAAGATGCCGGAGCCTACGAGCAGTACTTC. This encodes CASSQDAGAYEQYF.

This clone was counted a single time. V is TRBV5-4 and J is TRBJ2-7; D is unclear. The CDR3 extends over 13 amino acids. Looked up from germline, CDR1 is SGHNT and CDR2 is YYREEE (reference sequence). V was pared by 4 bases and J by 1 base, with 9 bases between. CDR3 amino acids: CASSLVSSYEQYF. CDR3 nucleotides: TGTGCCAGCAGCCTCGTGAGTTCCTACGAGCAGTACTTC.

This clone is deemed medium-sized. The chain combines TRBV5-8 with TRBJ1-1; D is perhaps TRBD1 (5 bases). The CDR3 contains 16 residues. V lost 1 base and J lost 1, with 14 bases in between. Per the germline V gene, CDR1 is SGHTS and CDR2 is YDEGEE. CDR3 bases: TGTGCCAGCAGCTTGTTCATTGGGGCTCCGAACACTGAAGCTTTCTTT. Amino acid sequence: CASSLFIGAPNTEAFF.

The gene calls are TRBV24-1 and TRBJ2-1; possibly TRBD2 for D (5 bases). CDR3 length: 12 residues. Deletions cut 5 bases from V and 9 bases from J, with 10 bases between. Germline CDR1 is KGHDR and CDR2 is SFDVKD. CDR3 in amino acids: CATSGLASEQFF. The CDR3 nucleotides read TGTGCCACCAGTGGCCTAGCTAGTGAGCAGTTCTTC.

This chain connects TRBV13 to TRBJ2-7; no definite D call. The CDR3 length is 12 residues. V lost 5 bases to trimming and J lost 4 bases, with 9 bases between them. CDR1 and CDR2 from the germline V gene are PRHDT and FYEKMQ (reference sequence). CDR3 DNA: TGTGCCAGCAGCCTCTGGAGTTACGAGCAGTACTTC. Its protein is CASSLWSYEQYF.

The chain links TRBV7-9 to TRBJ2-3, with 13 nucleotides matching TRBD2. The ends lost 4 bases at V and 5 bases at J; junction bases unmatched: 9. The length of the CDR3 is 17 residues. Germline V gene data show CDR1 as SEHNR and CDR2 as FQNEAQ (reference sequence). CDR3 in DNA: TGTGCCAGCAGCTCCGCGGGGACTAGCGGGACTCTAGATACGCAGTATTTT. Translating gives CASSSAGTSGTLDTQYF.

The chain combines TRBV20-1 with TRBJ2-4, with a weak D call TRBD1 (5 bases). This CDR3 region has 11 residues. With 2 bases removed from V and 7 bases from J, the gap between germline ends came to 6 bases. Germline CDR1 DFQATT, CDR2 SNEGSKA (reference sequence). Written as DNA, the CDR3 is TGCAGTGCTAGAAAGGGGAACATTCAGTACTTC. It specifies CSARKGNIQYF.